This T cell receptor beta chain was identified in a study of blood T cell repertoires in COVID-19. Study at large: Samples taken during acute and convalescent COVID-19 were collected in the United States, Italy and Spain. The cDNA or gDNA used as material had been derived from T cells, B-cell-depleted T cells, or PBMCs.

Original handling: Amplifying reference gene primers gave estimates of nucleated cell counts. The method was immunoSEQ multiplex PCR; TCRdb's version includes in-frame clones alone and lacks a portion of them. Clone size and the V and J calls come from that table; the DNA yielded D and trimming. The sample records under 150,000 clones, about 77% being singletons. The TCR sequence derives from a human donor in a cohort sampled during active COVID-19. What was sequenced was peripheral blood.

The CDR3 here is CASTRSGFGAEAFF. CDR3 sequence (DNA): TGTGCCAGCACACGATCAGGGTTTGGGGCTGAAGCTTTCTTT. The chain couples TRBV5-4 to TRBJ1-1, with D perhaps TRBD1 (5 bases). The germline V gene has CDR1 SGHNT and CDR2 YYREEE (reference sequence). The CDR3 extends over 14 amino acids. The V end lost 6 bases, the J end lost 6 bases, and 18 bases lay between the germline ends.